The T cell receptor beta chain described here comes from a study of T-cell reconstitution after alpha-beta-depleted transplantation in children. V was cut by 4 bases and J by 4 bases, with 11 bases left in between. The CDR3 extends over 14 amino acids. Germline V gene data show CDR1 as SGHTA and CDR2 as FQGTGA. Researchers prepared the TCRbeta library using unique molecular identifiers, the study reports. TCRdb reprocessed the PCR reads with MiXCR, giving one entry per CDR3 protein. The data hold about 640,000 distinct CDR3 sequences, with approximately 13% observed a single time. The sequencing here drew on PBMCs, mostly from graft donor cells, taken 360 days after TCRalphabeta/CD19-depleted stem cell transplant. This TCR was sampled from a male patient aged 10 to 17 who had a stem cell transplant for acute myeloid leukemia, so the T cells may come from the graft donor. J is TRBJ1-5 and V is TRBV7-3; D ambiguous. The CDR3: CASSSSGGNQPQHF. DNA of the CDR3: TGTGCCAGCAGCTCCTCGGGCGGTAATCAGCCCCAGCATTTT.